This T cell receptor (beta chain) was recorded in a study of T cell responses to AZD1222 COVID-19 vaccine. General study findings and limits: A reported finding is that nearly half of spike-specific TCRs target unmutated variant regions.

About this clone itself: The antigen is unknown.

The germline gives CDR1 MGHRA, CDR2 YSYEKL. This CDR3 contains 16 residues. With 0 bases removed from V and 6 bases from J, the gap between germline ends came to 17 bases. Assay used: immunoSEQ multiplex PCR; TCRdb lists only in-frame clones, some missing. The data show 80,000 to 95,000 clones, 80% to 90% seen once. The sample in question was peripheral blood, obtained on day 0 of AZD1222 vaccination. This clonotype was sampled from an adult in good health. The chain combines TRBV4-1 with TRBJ1-2; D is possibly TRBD1 (5 bases). In DNA form, the CDR3 reads TGCGCCAGCAGCCAAGATAGCGTACAGGTTGCTGATGGCTACACCTTC. The encoded protein is CASSQDSVQVADGYTF.